The 2 T cell receptor beta chains below were found in one sample sequenced in a study of cytomegalovirus exposure and HLA in healthy donors. The protocol was immunoSEQ multiplex PCR, while the TCRdb copy is restricted to in-frame clones and leaves out a portion. The sample carries around 230,000 clones, approximately 86% recorded once. Sequencing was done on a sample of PBMCs. These TCRs come from a woman younger than 45 in good health and CMV-seropositive.

V usage is TRBV28 and J usage is TRBJ2-1; TRBD1 agrees at 9 bases. CDR1 and CDR2 (germline): MDHEN, SYDVKM. With 10 bases clipped from V and 5 bases from J, the junction kept 6 bases outside the gene matches. CDR3 length equals 13 residues. The CDR3 bases are TGTGCCACCCGGGACAGGGATGACAATGAGCAGTTCTTC. This translates into CATRDRDDNEQFF.

This clone was seen once. V is TRBV27 and J is TRBJ2-1, with 10 bases identical to TRBD2. The CDR3 extends over 17 amino acids. V lost 3 bases, J lost 7 bases, and 12 bases stayed unmatched. Germline-derived CDR1 and CDR2 are MNHEY and SMNVEV (reference sequence). CDR3 coding DNA: TGTGCCAGCAGTTTTAGGCTAGCGGGAGTAACTGCAAATGAGCAGTTCTTC. It encodes CASSFRLAGVTANEQFF.